These 22 T cell receptor beta chains share one sample of origin, sequenced in a study of cytomegalovirus exposure and HLA in healthy donors (dated by TCRdb to between 2016 and 2019). Libraries were made using the immunoSEQ multiplex PCR assay. The multiplex PCR relied on a mix of 60 forward primers for TCR Vbeta segments and 13 reverse primers for TCR Jbeta segments. TCRdb obtained this table from immuneACCESS and retained in-frame rearrangements with V and J assigned. These tables miss some clones; where compared with another copy, unresolved V genes account for less than half of the shortfall, and the remainder is unexplained. The sample table contains under 200,000 clones; only one count was recorded for about 90% of them. The ten biggest clones cover 1% to 1.4% of the sample. Sequences were obtained from PBMCs. These receptors were collected from a boy aged 2 to 10 in good health and CMV-seronegative.

This chain uses TRBV5-8 with TRBJ2-3; TRBD2 might be the D (6 bases). V was pared by 0 bases and J by 2 bases, with 13 bases between. Germline-derived CDR1 and CDR2 are SGHTS and YDEGEE. The CDR3 spans 16 residues. The CDR3 nucleotides read TGTGCCAGCAGCTTGGAGGGACTCTTCTACACAGATACGCAGTATTTT. It translates to CASSLEGLFYTDTQYF. Full variable domain (outside the CDR3, taken from reference TRBV5-8 and TRBJ2-3): EAGVTQSPTHLIKTRGQQATLRCSPISGHTSVYWYQQALGLGLQFLLWYDEGEERNRGNFPPRFSGRQFPNYSSELNVNALELEDSALYLCASSLEGLFYTDTQYFGPGTRLTVL.

The gene calls are TRBV7-3 and TRBJ1-4; D is possibly TRBD1 (6 bases). Germline V gene data show CDR1 as SGHTA and CDR2 as FQGTGA. The ends were cut back, 5 bases at V and 6 bases at J, with 19 bases in the middle. This CDR3 contains 16 residues. The CDR3 spells CASSREGGGSHEKLFF. The CDR3 nucleotides are TGTGCCAGCAGCCGGGAAGGGGGAGGGTCTCATGAAAAACTGTTTTTT.

This clone was seen just once. V and J are TRBV29-1 and TRBJ2-7, with TRBD1 matching over 11 bases. The germline CDR1 and CDR2 sequences are SQVTM and ANQGSEA. V was clipped by 7 bases and J by 4 bases; unmatched bases: 6. This CDR3 is 13 amino acids long. The CDR3 DNA follows: TGCAGCGCGGAAGGACAGGGGGCTTACGAGCAGTACTTC. This gives the protein CSAEGQGAYEQYF.

V usage is TRBV5-6 and J usage is TRBJ1-2; a weak D match, TRBD1 (6 bases). The ends were cut back, 4 bases at V and 5 bases at J, with 12 bases in the middle. Germline CDR1 is SGHDT and CDR2 is YYEEEE. CDR3 size: 13 residues. The CDR3 spells CASSPQGLYGYTF. In nucleotides, the CDR3 is TGTGCCAGCAGCCCACAGGGTTTGTATGGCTACACCTTC.

With respect to this clone: The junction and the germline gene differ at one end; a read error may be behind it. This rearrangement joins TRBV5-1 to TRBJ2-1, with D possibly being TRBD2 (6 bases). The CDR3 contains 13 residues. In germline, CDR1 is SGHRS, CDR2 YFSETQ. Written as DNA, the CDR3 is TGCGCCAGCAGTAGGGACTCCAACAATGAGCAGTTCTTC. It yields the protein CASSRDSNNEQFF.

The V gene is TRBV29-1, the J gene TRBJ1-5; TRBD1 matches 7 bases. This CDR3 contains 14 residues. J gave up 0 bases and V 6 bases, and 5 bases lay outside the gene matches. Germline CDR1 reads SQVTM; CDR2 reads ANQGSEA. The CDR3 reads CSVHTGDSNQPQHF. CDR3 bases: TGCAGCGTGCACACAGGGGATAGCAATCAGCCCCAGCATTTT.

The V gene is TRBV7-2, the J gene TRBJ2-5; the match to TRBD1 covers 9 bases. Germline V gene sequence: CDR1 SGHTA, CDR2 FQGNSA. V trimming: 2 bases; J trimming: 2 bases; junction bases outside the gene matches: 3. The CDR3 length is 15 residues. CDR3 nucleotide sequence: TGTGCCAGCAGCTTAACCGGGACAGGGCAAGAGACCCAGTACTTC. It translates to CASSLTGTGQETQYF.

V and J are TRBV13 and TRBJ2-1; TRBD2 matches at 10 bases. The CDR3 sequence is 18 residues long. Germline values: CDR1 PRHDT, CDR2 FYEKMQ (reference sequence). Germline trimming cut 4 bases from V and 0 bases from J; bases unmatched to any gene: 9. As DNA, the CDR3 is TGTGCCAGCAGCTCCCTCTTACTAGCGGGGAGCTCCTACAATGAGCAGTTCTTC. It encodes CASSSLLLAGSSYNEQFF.

This clone was seen once. The CDR3 reads CASSDRGSSYNEQFF. As DNA, the CDR3 is TGTGCCAGCAGCGACAGGGGTAGCTCCTACAATGAGCAGTTCTTC. The chain links TRBV11-3 to TRBJ2-1; 8 positions match TRBD1. This CDR3 spans 15 amino acids. Losses at the gene ends were 5 bases for V and 0 bases for J; bases not matched to a gene: 3. Germline CDR1 SGHNT, CDR2 YENEEA.

This clone was detected only once. This chain joins TRBV18 and TRBJ1-1; 7 bases line up with TRBD1. Germline V gene sequence: CDR1 KGHSH, CDR2 LQKENI. The CDR3 is 16 residues long. The V and J ends lost 4 bases and 1 base, in that order; junction bases with no gene match: 9. CDR3 coding DNA: TGTGCCAGCTCACTCAAGACAGGGCAGGGGAACACTGAAGCTTTCTTT. This gives the protein CASSLKTGQGNTEAFF.

This chain links TRBV13 with TRBJ2-3; 11 positions agree with TRBD2. Germline V CDR1 and CDR2: PRHDT, FYEKMQ (reference sequence). This CDR3 has 17 amino acids. V lost 0 bases to trimming and J lost 0 bases; unmatched junction nucleotides: 2. CDR3 sequence: CASSLGRLAGSTDTQYF. As DNA, the CDR3 is TGTGCCAGCAGCTTAGGCCGACTAGCGGGGAGCACAGATACGCAGTATTTT.

The genes are TRBV5-1 and TRBJ2-1; 8 bases map to TRBD2. The CDR3 runs 16 residues. Germline V gene sequence: CDR1 SGHRS, CDR2 YFSETQ. V shed 0 bases, J shed 2 bases, and the junction held 4 bases outside the gene matches. This CDR3 is CASSLAGGGTYNEQFF. CDR3 bases: TGCGCCAGCAGCTTGGCCGGCGGGGGGACCTACAATGAGCAGTTCTTC.

V gene TRBV23-1 combines with J gene TRBJ1-6, with D hard to call. TRBV23-1 is annotated as an ORF whose role is uncertain. This CDR3 is 20 amino acids long. The germline V and J ends were trimmed by 4 bases and 9 bases, with 31 bases remaining between them. In DNA form, the CDR3 reads TGCGCCAGCAGTCCTCCGAATGATTCCGAGGAGAACATTGAGTTTTCACCCCTCCACTTT. It encodes CASSPPNDSEENIEFSPLHF.

The chain uses TRBV7-2 and TRBJ2-7; TRBD1 agrees at 7 bases. The trim removed 2 bases at V and 5 bases at J, leaving 3 bases unmatched. Germline CDR1 is SGHTA and CDR2 is FQGNSA. There are 13 residues in the CDR3. This chain's CDR3 is CASSLRGGDEQYF. In nucleotides, the CDR3 is TGTGCCAGCAGCTTACGAGGGGGCGACGAGCAGTACTTC. Using reference TRBV7-2 and TRBJ2-7 for the parts outside the CDR3, the full variable domain is GAGVSQSPSNKVTEKGKDVELRCDPISGHTALYWYRQSLGQGLEFLIYFQGNSAPDKSGLPSDRFSAERTGGSVSTLTIQRTQQEDSAVYLCASSLRGGDEQYFGPGTRLTVT.

The rearrangement uses TRBV19 and TRBJ2-5; 7 nucleotides agree with TRBD1. The CDR3 spans 15 residues. CDR1 is LNHDA, CDR2 SQIVND, per germline (reference sequence). Losses at the gene ends were 4 bases for V and 3 bases for J; bases not matched to a gene: 8. CDR3 DNA sequence: TGTGCCAGTAGTACTACCGGGACAGAAAAAGAGACCCAGTACTTC. Amino acid sequence: CASSTTGTEKETQYF.

Remarks on this clone: Other DNA sequences in this specimen translate into the identical CDR3. V usage is TRBV19 and J usage is TRBJ2-3; D is possibly TRBD2 (7 bases). Per the germline V gene, CDR1 is LNHDA and CDR2 is SQIVND (reference sequence). The CDR3 has 15 amino acids. Between the trimmed V and J ends, which lost 3 bases and 1 base, there was a span of 11 bases. CDR3 region: CASSIAGGRTDTQYF. CDR3 DNA: TGTGCCAGTAGTATTGCCGGGGGGCGCACAGATACGCAGTATTTT.

Of note for this clone: The junction and the germline gene differ at one end; a read error may be behind it. The chain carries TRBV5-6 and TRBJ1-1; D remains ambiguous. The germline V gene has CDR1 SGHDT and CDR2 YYEEEE. This CDR3 has 14 amino acids. CDR3 bases: TGTGCCAGCACCTTGAACAGACCTAACACTGAAGCTTTCTTT. Translating it yields CASTLNRPNTEAFF. Full variable domain (rest looked up from reference TRBV5-6 and TRBJ1-1): DAGVTQSPTHLIKTRGQQVTLRCSPKSGHDTVSWYQQALGQGPQFIFQYYEEEERQRGNFPDRFSGHQFPNYSSELNVNALLLGDSALYLCASTLNRPNTEAFFGQGTRLTVV.

V gene TRBV5-1 combines with J gene TRBJ2-2; 7 bases agree with TRBD2. Germline CDR1 reads SGHRS; CDR2 reads YFSETQ. V lost 2 bases, J lost 0 bases, and 10 bases stayed unmatched. CDR3 length: 18 amino acids. This chain's CDR3 is CASSLGASGLPNTGELFF. The CDR3 bases are TGCGCCAGCAGCTTAGGGGCTAGCGGATTACCGAACACCGGGGAGCTGTTTTTT.

In its sample, this clone was seen once. The chain couples TRBV4-1 to TRBJ2-7, with D tentatively TRBD1 (6 bases). The V gene lost 1 base and the J gene lost 3 bases, with 13 bases spanning the gap. There are 15 residues in the CDR3. CDR1 and CDR2 from the germline V gene are MGHRA and YSYEKL. The CDR3: CASSQVGQPYYEQYF. DNA of the CDR3: TGCGCCAGCAGCCAAGTCGGACAGCCATACTACGAGCAGTACTTC.

V is TRBV2 and J is TRBJ2-7; D might be TRBD2 (5 bases). There are 12 residues in the CDR3. The V end lost 4 bases, the J end lost 6 bases, and 10 bases lay between the germline ends. The germline V gene encodes CDR1 SNHLY and CDR2 FYNNEI. The CDR3 spells CASSAGFGEQYF. The CDR3 DNA follows: TGTGCCAGCAGTGCGGGGTTTGGCGAGCAGTACTTC.

This clone was detected once. This chain connects TRBV4-2 to TRBJ2-2, with D tentatively TRBD2 (6 bases). CDR1 LGHNA and CDR2 YNFKEQ come from the germline V gene. The CDR3 runs to 15 residues. The V end was cut by 4 bases, the J end by 8 bases, with 17 bases between. The chain's CDR3 is CASSPPGLQGGELFF. CDR3 bases: TGTGCCAGCAGCCCTCCGGGACTTCAAGGGGGGGAGCTGTTTTTT.

A few counts support this clone. The chain couples TRBV7-2 to TRBJ1-1, with D perhaps matching TRBD1 (5 bases). The V gene lost 0 bases and the J gene lost 8 bases, with 10 bases spanning the gap. This CDR3 has 13 residues. Germline CDR1 and CDR2: SGHTA and FQGNSA. CDR3 in amino acids: CASSLAAGFEAFF. The CDR3 coding sequence is TGTGCCAGCAGCTTAGCGGCAGGGTTCGAAGCTTTCTTT.